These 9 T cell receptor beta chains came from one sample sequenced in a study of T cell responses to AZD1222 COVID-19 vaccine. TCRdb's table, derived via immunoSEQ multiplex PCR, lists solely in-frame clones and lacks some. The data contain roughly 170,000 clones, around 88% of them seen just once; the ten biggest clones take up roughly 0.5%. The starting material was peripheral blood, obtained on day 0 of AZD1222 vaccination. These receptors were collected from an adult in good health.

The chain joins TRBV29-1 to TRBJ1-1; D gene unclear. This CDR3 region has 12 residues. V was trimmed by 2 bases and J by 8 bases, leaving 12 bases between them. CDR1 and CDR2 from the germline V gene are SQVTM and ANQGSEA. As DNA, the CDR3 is TGCAGCGTTGAATTGACCCCCTCCGAAGCTTTCTTT. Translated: CSVELTPSEAFF. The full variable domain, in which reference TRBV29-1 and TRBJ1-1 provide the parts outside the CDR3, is SAVISQKPSRDICQRGTSLTIQCQVDSQVTMMFWYRQQPGQSLTLIATANQGSEATYESGFVIDKFPISRPNLTFSTLTVSNMSPEDSSIYLCSVELTPSEAFFGQGTRLTVV.

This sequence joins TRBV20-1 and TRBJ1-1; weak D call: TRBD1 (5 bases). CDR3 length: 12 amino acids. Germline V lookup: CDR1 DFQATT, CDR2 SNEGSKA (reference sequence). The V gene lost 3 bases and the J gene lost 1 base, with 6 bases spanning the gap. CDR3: CSASGGNTEAFF. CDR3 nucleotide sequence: TGCAGTGCTAGTGGGGGGAACACTGAAGCTTTCTTT.

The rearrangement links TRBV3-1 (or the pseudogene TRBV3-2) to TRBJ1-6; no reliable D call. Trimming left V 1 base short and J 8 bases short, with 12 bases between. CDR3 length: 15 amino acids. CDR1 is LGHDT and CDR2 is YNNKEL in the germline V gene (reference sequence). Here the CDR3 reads CASSQGAGVHSPLHF. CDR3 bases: TGTGCCAGCAGCCAAGGGGCCGGGGTGCATTCACCCCTCCACTTT.

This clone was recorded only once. CDR3 DNA: TGCGCCAGCAGCCAAGATTTCCAGGGGCCGTCGTTCCGAGAAAACACCATATATTTT. This encodes CASSQDFQGPSFRENTIYF. The chain links TRBV4-3 to TRBJ1-3; D is possibly TRBD1 (6 bases). V dropped 0 bases and J dropped 6 bases, with 24 bases sitting between them. This CDR3 is 19 amino acids long. CDR1 and CDR2 (germline): LGHNA, YSLEER.

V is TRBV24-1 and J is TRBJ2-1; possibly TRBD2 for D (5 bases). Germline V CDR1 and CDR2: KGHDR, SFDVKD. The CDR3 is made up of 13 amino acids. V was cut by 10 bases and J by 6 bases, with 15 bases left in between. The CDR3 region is CATQRSGSNEQFF. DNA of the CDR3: TGTGCCACTCAACGCTCGGGATCCAATGAGCAGTTCTTC.

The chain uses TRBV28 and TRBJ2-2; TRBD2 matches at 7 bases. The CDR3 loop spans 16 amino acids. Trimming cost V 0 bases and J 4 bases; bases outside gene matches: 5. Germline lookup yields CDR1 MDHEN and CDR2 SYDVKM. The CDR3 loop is CASSLWGGEGTGELFF. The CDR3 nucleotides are TGTGCCAGCAGTTTATGGGGCGGGGAGGGCACCGGGGAGCTGTTTTTT. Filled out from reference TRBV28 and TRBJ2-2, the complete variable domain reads DVKVTQSSRYLVKRTGEKVFLECVQDMDHENMFWYRQDPGLGLRLIYFSYDVKMKEKGDIPEGYSVSREKKERFSLILESASTNQTSMYLCASSLWGGEGTGELFFGEGSRLTVL.

CDR3: CASSLDAGNNSPLHF. CDR3 sequence (DNA): TGTGCCAGCAGCTTAGACGCGGGGAATAATTCACCCCTCCACTTT. This chain uses TRBV7-6 with TRBJ1-6; unclear D gene. Germline V gene lookup returns CDR1 SGHVS and CDR2 FNYEAQ. The V end lost 1 base, the J end lost 5 bases, and 9 bases lay between the germline ends. The CDR3 is made up of 15 amino acids.

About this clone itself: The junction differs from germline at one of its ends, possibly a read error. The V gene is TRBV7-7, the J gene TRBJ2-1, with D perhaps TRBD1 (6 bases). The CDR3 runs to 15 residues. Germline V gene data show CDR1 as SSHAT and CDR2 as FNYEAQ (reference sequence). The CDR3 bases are TGTGCTAGCAGCTTAGATTTCAGGGGTGACAATGAGCAGTTCTTC. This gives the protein CASSLDFRGDNEQFF.

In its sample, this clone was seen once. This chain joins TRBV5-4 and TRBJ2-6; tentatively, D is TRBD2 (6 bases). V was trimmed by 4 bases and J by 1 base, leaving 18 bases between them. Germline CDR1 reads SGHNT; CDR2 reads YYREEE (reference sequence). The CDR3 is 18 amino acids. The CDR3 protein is CASSVGTASTSGANVLTF. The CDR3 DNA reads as TGTGCCAGCAGCGTCGGGACTGCCTCGACGTCTGGGGCCAACGTCCTGACTTTC.